This section outlines one TCR beta chain sequence together with its context. As yet, its antigen is unknown. The sample belongs to a study of regulatory T cells in long-lasting Graves disease. Study details: To qualify as persistent, Graves' disease required over 5 years of antithyroid drugs with positive TSH receptor antibodies. Study-level results: Owing to a sample size that was small, accuracy may have been reduced.

Noted time point: persistent/refractory GD, antithyroid drugs over 5 years with positive TRAb. The authors made the TCR library using RNA they extracted from PBMCs. Patients came from an endocrinology department in Xi'an, China. Through Arm-PCR of CDR3 regions and iRepertoire HTBI primers, TCR beta libraries were built. Authors' data handling: The study identified 55 to 80 TRBV and about 14 TRBJ segments across samples. TCRdb re-derived calls from the multiplex PCR reads in MiXCR, one entry per CDR3 protein. The V and J calls follow TCRdb's processing rather than the paper's. The table records 400,000 to 500,000 distinct CDR3 sequences, 22% of them present only once. CDR1 SEHNR and CDR2 FQNEAQ come from the germline V gene (reference sequence). The CDR3 has 13 amino acids. Trimming cost V 2 bases and J 6 bases; bases outside gene matches: 3.

The sequence was collected from a female donor with Graves disease. The chain carries TRBV7-9 and TRBJ1-1; 7 bases are a match to TRBD1. Material: peripheral blood mononuclear cells (PBMCs), obtained when the disease was refractory, from a patient treated with antithyroid drugs. CDR3 protein: CASSLSGQAEAFF. The CDR3 region has the DNA TGTGCCAGCAGCTTAAGCGGACAGGCTGAAGCTTTCTTT. The full variable domain, completed using reference TRBV7-9 and TRBJ1-1, is DTGVSQNPRHKITKRGQNVTFRCDPISEHNRLYWYRQTLGQGPEFLTYFQNEAQLEKSRLLSDRFSAERPKGSFSTLEIQRTEQGDSAMYLCASSLSGQAEAFFGQGTRLTVV.